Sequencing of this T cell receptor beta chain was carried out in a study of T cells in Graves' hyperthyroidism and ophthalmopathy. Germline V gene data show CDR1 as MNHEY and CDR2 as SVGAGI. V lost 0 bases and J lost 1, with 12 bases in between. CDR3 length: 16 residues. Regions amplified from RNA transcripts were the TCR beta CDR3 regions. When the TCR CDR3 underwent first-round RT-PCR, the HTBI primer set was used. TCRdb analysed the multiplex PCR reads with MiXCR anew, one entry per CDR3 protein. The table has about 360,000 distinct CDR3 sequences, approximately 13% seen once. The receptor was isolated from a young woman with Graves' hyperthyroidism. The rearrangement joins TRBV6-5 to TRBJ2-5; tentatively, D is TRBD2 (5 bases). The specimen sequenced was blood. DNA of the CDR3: TGTGCCAGCAGTTACTCGGGAGTCCCGGCCCAAGAGACCCAGTACTTC. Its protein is CASSYSGVPAQETQYF.